These T cell receptor beta chains were read from a single sample in a study of prognosis after radiotherapy for stage I lung cancer. TCRdb recomputed calls from the multiplex PCR reads with MiXCR, one row per CDR3 protein. The table shows about 31,000 distinct CDR3 sequences, with 35% to 45% occurring only once. The sample was PBMCs, taken before or after stereotactic body radiation therapy (not recorded which). Receptor source: a donor over 45 with non-small cell lung cancer. The CDR3 runs from the conserved cysteine through the conserved F or W. The D gene is left open where the match is weak. Clone size is not always given. Where it is, it says once, few, many or a class for expanded clones.

D gene: -
J gene: TRBJ2-7
clone size: -
V gene: TRBV30
CDR3 DNA: TGTGCCTGGAGTGCTGTCGGCGGGATCTACGAGCAGTACTTC
CDR3 protein: CAWSAVGGIYEQYF

D gene: -
J gene: TRBJ1-6
clone size: -
V gene: TRBV28
CDR3 DNA: TGTGCTAGCAGTTTCGCTTCTGGGCCACCCCTCCACTTT
CDR3 protein: CASSFASGPPLHF

D gene: TRBD2
J gene: TRBJ2-3
clone size: many
V gene: TRBV20-1
CDR3 DNA: TGCAGTCAACAAGGGGGACTAGCGGGGGGGCGGGGCACAGATACGCAGTATTTT
CDR3 protein: CSQQGGLAGGRGTDTQYF

D gene: -
J gene: TRBJ1-5
clone size: many
V gene: TRBV2
CDR3 DNA: TGTGCCAGCAGTGGCACCGGGACACTAAATCAGCCCCAGCATTTT
CDR3 protein: CASSGTGTLNQPQHF

D gene: -
J gene: TRBJ1-2
clone size: many
V gene: TRBV5-5
CDR3 DNA: TGTGCCAGCAGCTTGAACTTTGGACACCGGGACTACACCTTC
CDR3 protein: CASSLNFGHRDYTF

D gene: -
J gene: TRBJ1-1
clone size: many
V gene: TRBV5-1
CDR3 DNA: TGCGCCAGCAGCTTGGCGGACAACACTGAAGCTTTCTTT
CDR3 protein: CASSLADNTEAFF

D gene: -
J gene: TRBJ2-3
clone size: -
V gene: TRBV28
CDR3 DNA: TGTGCCAGCAGTTTACAGGGGAGCACAGATACGCAGTATTTT
CDR3 protein: CASSLQGSTDTQYF

D gene: TRBD1
J gene: TRBJ1-6
clone size: -
V gene: TRBV9
CDR3 DNA: TGTGCCAGCAGCCCCCGAGGGGGGACAGGGGTAAATTCACCCCTCCACTTT
CDR3 protein: CASSPRGGTGVNSPLHF

D gene: -
J gene: TRBJ2-1
clone size: medium-sized
V gene: TRBV6-1
CDR3 DNA: TGTGCCAGCAGTGAAAAGGGGGGGCAGGGGGGATCTGAGCAGTTCTTC
CDR3 protein: CASSEKGGQGGSEQFF

D gene: -
J gene: TRBJ1-5
clone size: once
V gene: TRBV7-2
CDR3 DNA: TGTGCCAGCAGCCCCCCCGGGGGGCATAGCAATCAGCCCCAGCATTTT
CDR3 protein: CASSPPGGHSNQPQHF

D gene: TRBD2
J gene: TRBJ2-7
clone size: many
V gene: TRBV5-4
CDR3 DNA: TGTGCCAGCAGCTTGCGGTCGGGAGGGGTCTACGAGCAGTACTTC
CDR3 protein: CASSLRSGGVYEQYF

D gene: TRBD1
J gene: TRBJ1-2
clone size: -
V gene: TRBV5-1
CDR3 DNA: TGCGCCAGCATCTCCGGAACAGGGGACCAGGGCTACACCTTC
CDR3 protein: CASISGTGDQGYTF

D gene: -
J gene: TRBJ2-7
clone size: -
V gene: TRBV2
CDR3 DNA: TGTGCCAGCAGGACTCAGGGATCGTACGAGCAGTACTTC
CDR3 protein: CASRTQGSYEQYF

D gene: TRBD2
J gene: TRBJ2-2
clone size: -
V gene: TRBV6-2/TRBV6-3
CDR3 DNA: TGTGCCAGCAGGGAGACTAGCGGGAGTACCCCAAGACCCGGGGAGCCGTTTTTT
CDR3 protein: CASRETSGSTPRPGEPFF

D gene: -
J gene: TRBJ2-7
clone size: -
V gene: TRBV6-1
CDR3 DNA: TGTGCCAGCTTAATCCGAGGAGGTTCCTACGAGCAGTACTTC
CDR3 protein: CASLIRGGSYEQYF

D gene: -
J gene: TRBJ2-7
clone size: -
V gene: TRBV11-2
CDR3 DNA: TGTGCCAGCAGCTTACAGCTCGTACCCTACGAGCAGTACTTC
CDR3 protein: CASSLQLVPYEQYF

D gene: TRBD2
J gene: TRBJ2-2
clone size: many
V gene: TRBV3-1
CDR3 DNA: TGTGCCAGCAGCAGGGGACTAGCGGGCGCCGGGGAGCTGTTTTTT
CDR3 protein: CASSRGLAGAGELFF

D gene: -
J gene: TRBJ2-7
clone size: many
V gene: TRBV29-1
CDR3 DNA: TGCAGCGTTGAAGGTGAGGGTTCGGACGAGCAGTACTTC
CDR3 protein: CSVEGEGSDEQYF

D gene: -
J gene: TRBJ1-5
clone size: -
V gene: TRBV6-5
CDR3 DNA: TGTGCCAGCAGTTACGCTGCTGGGAGCAATCAGCCCCAGCATTTT
CDR3 protein: CASSYAAGSNQPQHF

D gene: -
J gene: TRBJ2-7
clone size: -
V gene: TRBV20-1
CDR3 DNA: TGCAGTGCTAGAGATTGGAGCAGGAATGTCAACGAGCAGTACTTC
CDR3 protein: CSARDWSRNVNEQYF

D gene: -
J gene: TRBJ2-7
clone size: many
V gene: TRBV18
CDR3 DNA: TGTGCCAGCTCACCTTTGGGCAGAGCCTACGAGCAGTACTTC
CDR3 protein: CASSPLGRAYEQYF

D gene: -
J gene: TRBJ2-7
clone size: -
V gene: TRBV15
CDR3 DNA: TGTGCCACCAGCATCAGGTACGAGTGGGCCTACGAGCAGTACTTC
CDR3 protein: CATSIRYEWAYEQYF

D gene: TRBD1
J gene: TRBJ1-1
clone size: many
V gene: TRBV5-1
CDR3 DNA: TGCGCCAGCAGCTTGGGGACAGGGGGCACTGAAGCTTTCTTT
CDR3 protein: CASSLGTGGTEAFF

D gene: -
J gene: TRBJ2-1
clone size: many
V gene: TRBV6-2/TRBV6-3
CDR3 DNA: TGTGCCAGCAGTCTCGACAGGCTATACAATGAGCAGTTCTTC
CDR3 protein: CASSLDRLYNEQFF

D gene: -
J gene: TRBJ2-7
clone size: many
V gene: TRBV4-1
CDR3 DNA: TGCGCCAGCAGCCAAGATCCTAGGTCGGGAGCCTCCTACGAGCAGTACTTC
CDR3 protein: CASSQDPRSGASYEQYF

D gene: -
J gene: TRBJ2-5
clone size: many
V gene: TRBV12-3/TRBV12-4
CDR3 DNA: TGTGCCAGCAGTTCCCCTGGGGCGCAGGGGATGCTTCAAGAGACCCAGTACTTC
CDR3 protein: CASSSPGAQGMLQETQYF

D gene: TRBD2
J gene: TRBJ2-1
clone size: -
V gene: TRBV11-2
CDR3 DNA: TGTGCCAGCAGACAAGGCTTTAGCGGGAGTAGCTCCTACAATGAGCAGTTCTTC
CDR3 protein: CASRQGFSGSSSYNEQFF

D gene: -
J gene: TRBJ1-2
clone size: many
V gene: TRBV7-9
CDR3 DNA: TGTGCCAGCAGCTTTGAGGGGCTGGCTGGCTACACCTTC
CDR3 protein: CASSFEGLAGYTF

D gene: -
J gene: TRBJ2-3
clone size: many
V gene: TRBV28
CDR3 DNA: TGTGCCAGCAGGCTTCGCGGGCGGAGCACAGATACGCAGTATTTT
CDR3 protein: CASRLRGRSTDTQYF

D gene: -
J gene: TRBJ2-2
clone size: many
V gene: TRBV14
CDR3 DNA: TGTGCCAGCAGCCGAGGCCCGAACACCGGGGAGCTGTTTTTT
CDR3 protein: CASSRGPNTGELFF

D gene: -
J gene: TRBJ1-5
clone size: -
V gene: TRBV2
CDR3 DNA: TGTGCCAGCCAACAGGGCGGATATTGGAGCAATCAGCCCCAGCATTTT
CDR3 protein: CASQQGGYWSNQPQHF

D gene: -
J gene: TRBJ1-1
clone size: -
V gene: TRBV6-1
CDR3 DNA: TGTGCCAGCAGTGAAATGGGCCCATGTTGGACTGAAGCTTTCTTT
CDR3 protein: CASSEMGPCWTEAFF

D gene: TRBD1
J gene: TRBJ2-7
clone size: -
V gene: TRBV12-3/TRBV12-4
CDR3 DNA: TGTGCCAGCAGTTTACAGCAGGGGGTAAACTACGAGCAGTACTTC
CDR3 protein: CASSLQQGVNYEQYF

D gene: -
J gene: TRBJ2-1
clone size: once
V gene: TRBV6-1
CDR3 DNA: TGTGCCAGCAGCCGAGATTTAAAGGAACTACAGTTGAATGAGCAGTTCTTC
CDR3 protein: CASSRDLKELQLNEQFF